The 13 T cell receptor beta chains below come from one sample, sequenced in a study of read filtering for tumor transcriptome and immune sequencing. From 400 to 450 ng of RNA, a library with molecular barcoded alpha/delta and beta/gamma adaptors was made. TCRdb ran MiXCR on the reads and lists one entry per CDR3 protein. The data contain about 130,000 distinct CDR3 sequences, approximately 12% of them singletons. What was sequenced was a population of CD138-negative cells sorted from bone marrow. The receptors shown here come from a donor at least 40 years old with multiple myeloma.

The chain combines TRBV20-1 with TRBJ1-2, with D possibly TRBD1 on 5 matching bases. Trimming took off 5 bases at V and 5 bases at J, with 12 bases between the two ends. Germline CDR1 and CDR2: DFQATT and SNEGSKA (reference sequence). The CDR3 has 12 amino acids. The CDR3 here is CSASDSRYGYTF. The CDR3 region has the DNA TGCAGTGCTTCCGACAGCAGATATGGCTACACCTTC.

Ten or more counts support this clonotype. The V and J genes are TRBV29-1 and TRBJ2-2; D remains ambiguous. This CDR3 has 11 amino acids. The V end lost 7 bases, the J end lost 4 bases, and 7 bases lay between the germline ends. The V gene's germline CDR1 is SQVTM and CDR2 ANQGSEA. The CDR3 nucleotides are TGCAGCGCCTCAGTCACCGGGGAGCTGTTTTTT. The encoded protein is CSASVTGELFF.

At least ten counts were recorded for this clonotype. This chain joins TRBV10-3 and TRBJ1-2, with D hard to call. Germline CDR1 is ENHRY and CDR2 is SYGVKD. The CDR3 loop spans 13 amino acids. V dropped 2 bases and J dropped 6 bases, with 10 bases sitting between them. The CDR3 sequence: CAISERLNDGYTF. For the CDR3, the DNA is TGTGCCATCAGTGAGAGACTAAATGATGGCTACACCTTC.

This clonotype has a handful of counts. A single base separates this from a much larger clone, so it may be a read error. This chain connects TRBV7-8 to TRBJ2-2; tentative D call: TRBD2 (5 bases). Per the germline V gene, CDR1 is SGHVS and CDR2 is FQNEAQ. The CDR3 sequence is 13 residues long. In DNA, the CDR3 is TGTGACAGCAGCAGAGGGAGCACCGGGGAGCTGTTTTTT. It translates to CDSSRGSTGELFF.

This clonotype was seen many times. The CDR3 sequence: CASSPQSGFAEAFF. CDR3 nucleotide sequence: TGCGCCAGCAGCCCCCAGTCGGGTTTCGCTGAAGCTTTCTTT. The rearrangement links TRBV5-1 to TRBJ1-1; D is ambiguous. This CDR3 has 14 amino acids. The V gene's germline CDR1 is SGHRS and CDR2 YFSETQ. Trimming cost V 4 bases and J 6 bases, with 16 bases left between them. Complete variable domain (other parts from reference TRBV5-1 and TRBJ1-1): KAGVTQTPRYLIKTRGQQVTLSCSPISGHRSVSWYQQTPGQGLQFLFEYFSETQRNKGNFPGRFSGRQFSNSRSEMNVSTLELGDSALYLCASSPQSGFAEAFFGQGTRLTVV.

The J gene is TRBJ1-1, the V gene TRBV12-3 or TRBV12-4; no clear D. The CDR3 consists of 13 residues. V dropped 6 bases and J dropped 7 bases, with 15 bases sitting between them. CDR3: CASSPVPGDEAFF. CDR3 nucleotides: TGTGCCAGCAGCCCTGTACCGGGAGATGAAGCTTTCTTT.

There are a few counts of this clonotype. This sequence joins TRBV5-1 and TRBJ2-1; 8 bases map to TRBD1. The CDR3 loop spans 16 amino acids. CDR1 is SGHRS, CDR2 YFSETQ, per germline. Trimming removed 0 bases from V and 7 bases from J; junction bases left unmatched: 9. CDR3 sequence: CASSLALGTGGNEQFF. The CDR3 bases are TGCGCCAGCAGCTTGGCGCTTGGGACAGGAGGGAATGAGCAGTTCTTC.

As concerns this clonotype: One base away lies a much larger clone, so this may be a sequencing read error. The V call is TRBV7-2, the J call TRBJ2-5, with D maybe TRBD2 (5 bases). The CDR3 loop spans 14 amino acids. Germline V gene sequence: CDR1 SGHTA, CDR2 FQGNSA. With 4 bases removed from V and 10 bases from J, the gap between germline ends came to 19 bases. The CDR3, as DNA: TGTGCCAGCAGCTCCATCCTACTAGGTGCCCGCCAGTACTTC. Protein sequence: CASSSILLGARQYF. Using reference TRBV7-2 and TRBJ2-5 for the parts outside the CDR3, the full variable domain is GAGVSQSPSNKVTEKGKDVELRCDPISGHTALYWYRQSLGQGLEFLIYFQGNSAPDKSGLPSDRFSAERTGGSVSTLTIQRTQQEDSAVYLCASSSILLGARQYFGPGTRLLVL.

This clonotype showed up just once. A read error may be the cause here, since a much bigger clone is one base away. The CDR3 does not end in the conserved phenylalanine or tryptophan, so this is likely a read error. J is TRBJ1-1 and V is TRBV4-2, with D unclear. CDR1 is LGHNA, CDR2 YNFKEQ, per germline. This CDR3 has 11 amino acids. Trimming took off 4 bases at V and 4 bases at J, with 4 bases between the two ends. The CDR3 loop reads CASSRTTEAFS. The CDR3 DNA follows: TGTGCCAGCAGCCGGACCACTGAAGCTTTCTCT.

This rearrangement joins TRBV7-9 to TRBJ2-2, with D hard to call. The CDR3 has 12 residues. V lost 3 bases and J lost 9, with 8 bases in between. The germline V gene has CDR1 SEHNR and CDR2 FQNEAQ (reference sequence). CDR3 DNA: TGTGCCAGCAGCTTTTTCTCCAGGGAGCTGTTTTTT. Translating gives CASSFFSRELFF.

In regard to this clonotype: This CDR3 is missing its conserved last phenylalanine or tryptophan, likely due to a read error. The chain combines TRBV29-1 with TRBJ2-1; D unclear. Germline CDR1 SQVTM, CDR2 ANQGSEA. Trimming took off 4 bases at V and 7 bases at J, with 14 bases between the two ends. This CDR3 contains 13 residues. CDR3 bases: TGCAGCGTTGGAGGTGGCCTCAGGAATGAGCAGTTCCTC. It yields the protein CSVGGGLRNEQFL.

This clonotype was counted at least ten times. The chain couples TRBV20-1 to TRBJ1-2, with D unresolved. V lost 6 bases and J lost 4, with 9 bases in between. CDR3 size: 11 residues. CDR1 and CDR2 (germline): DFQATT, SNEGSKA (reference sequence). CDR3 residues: CSASGSYGYTF. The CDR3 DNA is TGCAGTGCAAGTGGGAGCTATGGCTACACCTTC.

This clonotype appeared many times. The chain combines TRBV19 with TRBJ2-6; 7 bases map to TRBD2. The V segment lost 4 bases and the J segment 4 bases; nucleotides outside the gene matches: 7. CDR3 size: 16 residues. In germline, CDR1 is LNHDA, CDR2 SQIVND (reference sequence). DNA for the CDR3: TGTGCCAGTAGTACAGGGAGGGCTACCGGGGCCAACGTCCTGACTTTC. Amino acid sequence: CASSTGRATGANVLTF. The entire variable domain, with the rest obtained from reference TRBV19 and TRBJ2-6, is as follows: DGGITQSPKYLFRKEGQNVTLSCEQNLNHDAMYWYRQDPGQGLRLIYYSQIVNDFQKGDIAEGYSVSREKKESFPLTVTSAQKNPTAFYLCASSTGRATGANVLTFGAGSRLTVL.